One sample yielded the 2 T cell receptor beta chains listed below, sequenced in a study of cytomegalovirus exposure and HLA in healthy donors. The PCR used 60 Vbeta and 13 Jbeta primers. The data were produced by immunoSEQ multiplex PCR, yet TCRdb's version contains in-frame clones alone and is incomplete. The repertoire holds roughly 140,000 clones, with under 80% as singletons. Sequencing was carried out using PBMCs. Every receptor here comes from a male donor in good health and CMV-seronegative.

The V and J genes are TRBV19 and TRBJ2-1; 12 positions match TRBD1. Germline V lookup: CDR1 LNHDA, CDR2 SQIVND (reference sequence). This CDR3 has 16 residues. After removal of 4 bases from V and 1 base from J, the junction contained 2 bases not matched to a gene. CDR3: CASSTGQGASYNEQFF. Here the CDR3 DNA reads TGTGCCAGTAGTACGGGACAGGGGGCGTCCTACAATGAGCAGTTCTTC.

The rearrangement uses TRBV9 and TRBJ2-7; 13 bases line up with TRBD2. CDR3 length: 17 residues. Germline V lookup: CDR1 SGDLS, CDR2 YYNGEE. V lost 0 bases, J lost 0 bases, and 3 bases stayed unmatched. CDR3 nucleotides: TGTGCCAGCAGCGTAGACGGGACTAGCGGGGCCTCCTACGAGCAGTACTTC. This encodes CASSVDGTSGASYEQYF.